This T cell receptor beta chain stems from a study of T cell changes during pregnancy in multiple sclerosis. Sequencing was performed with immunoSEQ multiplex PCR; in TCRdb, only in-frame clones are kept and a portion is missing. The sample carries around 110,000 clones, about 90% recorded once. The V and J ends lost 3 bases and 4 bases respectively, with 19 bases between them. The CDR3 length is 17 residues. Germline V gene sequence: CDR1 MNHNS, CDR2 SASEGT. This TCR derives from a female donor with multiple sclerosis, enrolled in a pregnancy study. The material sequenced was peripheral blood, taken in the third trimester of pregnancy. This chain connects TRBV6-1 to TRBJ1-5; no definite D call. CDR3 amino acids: CASSDPFGLGKNQPQHF. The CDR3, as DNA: TGTGCCAGCAGTGACCCCTTCGGACTGGGAAAAAATCAGCCCCAGCATTTT.